Below are 3 T cell receptor beta chains sequenced from a single sample in a study of T-cell memory formation after mild COVID-19. TCRdb reanalysed the 5' RACE reads using MiXCR and keeps one entry per CDR3 protein. The profile shows 450,000 or so distinct CDR3 sequences, around 27% of them singletons. The sample consisted of PBMCs or a T cell subset sorted from them (not recorded which). These TCRs come from an adult woman who had mild COVID-19 (a few samples of this study predate the infection). Cell type and time point are not known.

This chain joins TRBV7-9 and TRBJ2-1; TRBD2 might be the D (6 bases). The CDR3 is made up of 12 amino acids. Germline lookup yields CDR1 SEHNR and CDR2 FQNEAQ (reference sequence). With 5 bases removed from V and 9 bases from J, the gap between germline ends came to 11 bases. CDR3 sequence: CASSVSSVEQFF. CDR3 coding DNA: TGTGCCAGCAGCGTGTCTAGCGTTGAGCAGTTCTTC.

The chain combines TRBV18 with TRBJ2-2, with D maybe TRBD1 (5 bases). This CDR3 has 15 residues. Deletions cut 3 bases from V and 1 base from J, with 9 bases between. CDR1 and CDR2 from the germline V gene are KGHSH and LQKENI. The CDR3 DNA is TGTGCCAGCTCACCCAGCCAGGGGAACACCGGGGAGCTGTTTTTT. It encodes CASSPSQGNTGELFF.

The rearrangement uses TRBV11-2 and TRBJ1-1; D is unclear. This CDR3 is 12 amino acids long. Germline V lookup: CDR1 SGHAT, CDR2 FQNNGV. Trimming shortened V by 6 bases and J by 8 bases, and 13 bases separated the two germline ends. CDR3 sequence reads: CASSHGGSEAFF. The CDR3, as DNA: TGTGCCAGCAGTCACGGCGGTTCGGAAGCTTTCTTT. Together with reference TRBV11-2 and TRBJ1-1, the CDR3 gives the full variable domain: EAGVAQSPRYKIIEKRQSVAFWCNPISGHATLYWYQQILGQGPKLLIQFQNNGVVDDSQLPKDRFSAERLKGVDSTLKIQPAKLEDSAVYLCASSHGGSEAFFGQGTRLTVV.